The 14 T cell receptor beta chains reported below all come from one sample, sequenced in a study of blood T cell repertoires in COVID-19 (dated by TCRdb to the early 2020s). The library was obtained by the immunoSEQ multiplex PCR assay. Held by TCRdb, this immuneACCESS table contains in-frame sequences only and omits some clones. Under half of the omission traces to an unresolved V gene where checked; the cause of the rest is unknown. The sample yields under 300,000 clones; roughly nine tenths were counted once. The ten largest make up approximately 2.5% of the sample. Input material: PBMCs or T cells enriched from blood (not recorded which). The receptors come from a woman in her late teens or twenties who had recovered from COVID-19.

The V and J genes are TRBV11-3 and TRBJ2-1; 7 nucleotides match TRBD2. This CDR3 contains 16 residues. V was clipped by 5 bases and J by 1 base; unmatched bases: 8. Germline CDR1 is SGHNT and CDR2 is YENEEA. This chain's CDR3 is CASSPGGEISYNEQFF. In DNA form, the CDR3 reads TGTGCCAGCAGCCCTGGGGGGGAGATTTCCTACAATGAGCAGTTCTTC.

The chain couples TRBV10-2 to TRBJ1-2; D is uncertain. CDR1 and CDR2 (germline): WSHSY, SAAADI. Trimming took off 6 bases at V and 2 bases at J, with 19 bases between the two ends. The CDR3 totals 16 residues. Here the CDR3 reads CASSQTWTPQNYGYTF. CDR3 nucleotide sequence: TGCGCCAGCAGCCAGACTTGGACTCCACAGAACTATGGCTACACCTTC.

Points on this clone: The same CDR3 also results from other DNA sequences found in this sample. V and J are TRBV2 and TRBJ1-5; possibly TRBD1 for D (5 bases). The CDR3 has 14 amino acids. Germline-derived CDR1 and CDR2 are SNHLY and FYNNEI. The V gene lost 3 bases and the J gene lost 7 bases, with 13 bases spanning the gap. CDR3 sequence reads: CASSDGGVVQPQHF. CDR3 nucleotides: TGTGCCAGCAGTGACGGGGGGGTGGTACAGCCCCAGCATTTT.

This clone came up once. CDR3 amino acids: CASSLRFGGNSPLHF. The CDR3 coding sequence is TGTGCCAGCAGCTTGCGGTTCGGGGGGAATTCACCCCTCCACTTT. The gene calls are TRBV5-6 and TRBJ1-6, with D possibly TRBD1 on 5 matching bases. From germline, CDR1 is SGHDT and CDR2 YYEEEE. CDR3 length equals 15 residues. The V end lost 1 base, the J end lost 7 bases, and 12 bases lay between the germline ends.

The V call is TRBV18, the J call TRBJ2-3; TRBD2 aligns across 8 bases. The CDR3 has 19 residues. CDR1 and CDR2 (germline): KGHSH, LQKENI. V shed 4 bases and J 5 bases; nucleotides not matched to a gene: 20. CDR3 DNA: TGTGCCAGCTCACGTCGCCCGGGCGGGCGGGGGGCTACCGGAGATACGCAGTATTTT. It is translated as CASSRRPGGRGATGDTQYF.

The V gene is TRBV5-1, the J gene TRBJ1-2; tentative D call: TRBD1 (5 bases). CDR1 and CDR2 from the germline V gene are SGHRS and YFSETQ. This CDR3 region has 14 residues. Trimming cost V 4 bases and J 1 base, with 11 bases left between them. The CDR3 loop is CASSGGTLNYGYTF. DNA for the CDR3: TGCGCCAGCAGCGGGGGGACTCTTAACTATGGCTACACCTTC.

The chain links TRBV28 to TRBJ2-1; 8 nucleotides line up with TRBD2. J gave up 4 bases and V 3 bases, and 8 bases lay outside the gene matches. Germline V CDR1 and CDR2: MDHEN, SYDVKM. The CDR3 spans 16 residues. The CDR3 sequence: CASSFSAGDQYNEQFF. CDR3 sequence (DNA): TGTGCCAGCAGTTTTTCAGCGGGGGACCAATACAATGAGCAGTTCTTC.

This chain uses TRBV5-1 with TRBJ2-1; no clear D. CDR3 length equals 13 residues. With 0 bases removed from V and 9 bases from J, the gap between germline ends came to 10 bases. Germline values: CDR1 SGHRS, CDR2 YFSETQ. The CDR3 nucleotides read TGCGCCAGCAGCTTGGATGACTCCCTTGAGCAGTTCTTC. Amino acids: CASSLDDSLEQFF.

V usage is TRBV5-1 and J usage is TRBJ1-2; 7 bases align to TRBD1. CDR1 SGHRS and CDR2 YFSETQ come from the germline V gene. The CDR3 covers 14 residues. The V segment lost 5 bases and the J segment 4 bases; nucleotides outside the gene matches: 8. The CDR3 sequence: CASSSDRELYGYTF. The CDR3 region has the DNA TGCGCCAGCAGTTCCGACAGGGAGCTCTATGGCTACACCTTC.

A few counts support this clone. The chain uses TRBV4-1 and TRBJ2-5, with D tentatively TRBD2 (5 bases). Trimming removed 0 bases at V and 4 bases at J, with 21 bases between. The germline gives CDR1 MGHRA, CDR2 YSYEKL. This CDR3 comprises 18 residues. The CDR3 DNA sequence: TGCGCCAGCAGCCAAGAACAACACGGGATAAACAGTCCAGAGACCCAGTACTTC. It encodes CASSQEQHGINSPETQYF.

The V gene is TRBV5-1, the J gene TRBJ2-3; no clear D gene. The CDR3 has 14 residues. The V end lost 2 bases, the J end lost 4 bases, and 11 bases lay between the germline ends. Germline V gives CDR1 SGHRS, CDR2 YFSETQ. The CDR3 nucleotides read TGCGCCAGCAGCTTTGAAACTAACCCAGATACGCAGTATTTT. This encodes CASSFETNPDTQYF.

The chain recombines TRBV5-3 with TRBJ1-1, with D possibly matching TRBD1 (6 bases). TRBV5-3 is identified as an open reading frame with a role that is uncertain. The CDR3 has 15 amino acids. V was trimmed by 9 bases and J by 0 bases, leaving 18 bases between them. CDR3 sequence (DNA): TGTGCCACCGACGGGGGGGCAGGGGTGAACACTGAAGCTTTCTTT. It translates to CATDGGAGVNTEAFF.

The chain uses TRBV15 and TRBJ1-2, with 9 bases aligning to TRBD1. Germline CDR1 reads LNHNV; CDR2 reads YYDKDF (reference sequence). The CDR3 totals 16 residues. Germline trimming cut 3 bases from V and 3 bases from J; bases unmatched to any gene: 8. DNA of the CDR3: TGTGCCACCAGCAGGGGCCGGGACAGGGAGGACTATGGCTACACCTTC. This encodes CATSRGRDREDYGYTF.

J is TRBJ1-5 and V is TRBV12-5; D is possibly TRBD1 (5 bases). CDR1 LGHNT and CDR2 FRNRAP come from the germline V gene. The V gene lost 2 bases and the J gene lost 6 bases, with 11 bases spanning the gap. The CDR3 runs to 14 residues. The CDR3 loop is CASGLQGFSQPQHF. The CDR3 DNA is TGTGCTAGTGGTTTGCAGGGATTCAGTCAGCCCCAGCATTTT.